This passage covers 3 T cell receptor beta chains from one sample sequenced in a study of blood T cell dynamics during melanoma immunotherapy. Data came from immunoSEQ multiplex PCR; TCRdb stores just in-frame clones and leaves some out. Of some 10,000 clones in the sample, 80% to 90% are singletons; the top ten hold 6.5% to 7%. As for time point: week 3, after first cycle of checkpoint inhibitor. Material: blood, obtained from a patient treated with checkpoint blockade. All receptors derive from a human donor with melanoma.

This chain uses TRBV6-1 with TRBJ2-1; TRBD1 matches at 7 bases. The germline CDR1 and CDR2 sequences are MNHNS and SASEGT. The junction had 2 bases not matched to a gene; V was cut back by 6 bases and J by 0 bases. CDR3 length: 14 amino acids. CDR3 bases: TGTGCCAGCAGGGGACAGACCTCCTACAATGAGCAGTTCTTC. Its translation is CASRGQTSYNEQFF.

The V call is TRBV6-6, the J call TRBJ2-1; D gene unclear. The CDR3 contains 11 residues. V lost 0 bases and J lost 9, with 3 bases in between. Germline-derived CDR1 and CDR2 are MNHNY and SVGAGI (reference sequence). The CDR3 nucleotides read TGTGCCAGCAGTTACTCGATTGAGCAGTTCTTC. Its protein is CASSYSIEQFF.

The chain is built from TRBV29-1 and TRBJ1-1; TRBD1 matches at 12 bases. The germline gives CDR1 SQVTM, CDR2 ANQGSEA. This CDR3 has 16 residues. V dropped 5 bases and J dropped 0; count of bases not matched to a gene: 7. The CDR3 region has the DNA TGCAGCGTTCAGGGACAGGGGGCCTTCATGAACACTGAAGCTTTCTTT. Protein sequence: CSVQGQGAFMNTEAFF.